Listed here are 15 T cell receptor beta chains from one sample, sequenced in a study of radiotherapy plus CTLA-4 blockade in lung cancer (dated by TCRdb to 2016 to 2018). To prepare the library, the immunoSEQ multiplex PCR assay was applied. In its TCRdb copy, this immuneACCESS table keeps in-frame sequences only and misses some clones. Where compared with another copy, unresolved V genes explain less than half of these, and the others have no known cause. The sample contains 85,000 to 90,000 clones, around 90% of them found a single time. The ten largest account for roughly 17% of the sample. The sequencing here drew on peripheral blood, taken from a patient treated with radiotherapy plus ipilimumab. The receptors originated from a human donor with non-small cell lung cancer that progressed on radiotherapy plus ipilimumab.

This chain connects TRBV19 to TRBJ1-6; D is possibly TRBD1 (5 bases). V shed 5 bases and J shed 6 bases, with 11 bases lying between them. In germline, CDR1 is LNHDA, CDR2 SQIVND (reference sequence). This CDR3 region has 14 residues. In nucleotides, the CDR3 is TGTGCCAGTAGTGGGGGACGCCGTAATTCACCCCTCCACTTT. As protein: CASSGGRRNSPLHF.

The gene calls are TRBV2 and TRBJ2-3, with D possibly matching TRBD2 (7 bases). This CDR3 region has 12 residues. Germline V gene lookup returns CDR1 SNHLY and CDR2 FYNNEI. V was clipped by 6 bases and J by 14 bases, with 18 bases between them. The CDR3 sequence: CASSPGGPRRYF. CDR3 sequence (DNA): TGTGCCAGCAGCCCGGGGGGCCCGAGGCGGTATTTT.

The CDR3 is CASSLADHYNEQFF. The CDR3 DNA is TGCGCCAGCAGCTTGGCCGACCATTACAATGAGCAGTTCTTC. The rearrangement uses TRBV5-1 and TRBJ2-1; D unclear. CDR3 length: 14 amino acids. V lost 0 bases, J lost 4 bases, and 8 bases lay in between. Germline V gives CDR1 SGHRS, CDR2 YFSETQ. The full variable domain, in which reference TRBV5-1 and TRBJ2-1 provide the parts outside the CDR3, is KAGVTQTPRYLIKTRGQQVTLSCSPISGHRSVSWYQQTPGQGLQFLFEYFSETQRNKGNFPGRFSGRQFSNSRSEMNVSTLELGDSALYLCASSLADHYNEQFFGPGTRLTVL.

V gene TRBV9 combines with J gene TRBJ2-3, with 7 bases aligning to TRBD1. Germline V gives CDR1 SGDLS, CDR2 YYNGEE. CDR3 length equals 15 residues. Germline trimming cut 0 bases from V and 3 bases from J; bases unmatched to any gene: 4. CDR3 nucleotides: TGTGCCAGCAGCGTAGATCACAGGGGAACAGATACGCAGTATTTT. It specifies CASSVDHRGTDTQYF.

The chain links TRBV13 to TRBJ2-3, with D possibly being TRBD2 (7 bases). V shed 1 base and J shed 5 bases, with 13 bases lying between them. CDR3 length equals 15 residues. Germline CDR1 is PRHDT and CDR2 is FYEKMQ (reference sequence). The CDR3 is CASSLEGGALDTQYF. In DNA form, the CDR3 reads TGTGCCAGCAGCTTAGAAGGGGGGGCGTTAGATACGCAGTATTTT.

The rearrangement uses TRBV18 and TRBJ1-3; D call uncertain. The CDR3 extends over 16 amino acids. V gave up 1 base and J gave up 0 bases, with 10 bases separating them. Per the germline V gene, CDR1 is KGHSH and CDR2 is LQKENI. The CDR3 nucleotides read TGTGCCAGCTCACCACAGGGTCCGAGCTCTGGAAACACCATATATTTT. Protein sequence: CASSPQGPSSGNTIYF.

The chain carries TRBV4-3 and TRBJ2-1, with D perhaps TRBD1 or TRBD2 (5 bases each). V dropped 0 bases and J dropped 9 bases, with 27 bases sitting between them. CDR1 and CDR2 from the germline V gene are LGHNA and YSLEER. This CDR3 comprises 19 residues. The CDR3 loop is CASSQDPTTRVGAFSEQFF. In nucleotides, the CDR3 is TGCGCCAGCAGCCAAGACCCAACCACCCGAGTCGGGGCGTTCAGTGAGCAGTTCTTC.

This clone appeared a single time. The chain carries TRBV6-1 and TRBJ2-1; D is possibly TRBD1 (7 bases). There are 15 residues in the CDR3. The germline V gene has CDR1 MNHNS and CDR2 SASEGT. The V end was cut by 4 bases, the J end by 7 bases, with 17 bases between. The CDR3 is CASSGQGGTGNEQFF. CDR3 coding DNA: TGTGCCAGCAGTGGCCAGGGGGGAACGGGGAATGAGCAGTTCTTC.

CDR3 in amino acids: CAISKVGGTQETQYF. CDR3 DNA: TGTGCCATCAGTAAGGTCGGGGGGACCCAGGAGACCCAGTACTTC. The rearrangement links TRBV10-3 to TRBJ2-5; 7 nucleotides line up with TRBD2. Trimming took 5 bases from V and 5 from J; bases not matched to a gene: 11. The CDR3 has 15 residues. Per germline, CDR1 ENHRY and CDR2 SYGVKD.

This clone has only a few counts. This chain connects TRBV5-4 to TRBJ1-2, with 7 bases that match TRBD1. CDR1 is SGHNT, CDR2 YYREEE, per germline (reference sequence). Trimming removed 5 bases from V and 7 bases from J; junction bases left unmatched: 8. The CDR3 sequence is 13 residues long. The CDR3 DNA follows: TGTGCCAGCAGTCCAACGACAGGGTCTGGCTACACCTTC. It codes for CASSPTTGSGYTF. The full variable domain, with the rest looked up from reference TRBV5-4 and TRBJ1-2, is ETGVTQSPTHLIKTRGQQVTLRCSSQSGHNTVSWYQQALGQGPQFIFQYYREEENGRGNFPPRFSGLQFPNYSSELNVNALELDDSALYLCASSPTTGSGYTFGSGTRLTVV.

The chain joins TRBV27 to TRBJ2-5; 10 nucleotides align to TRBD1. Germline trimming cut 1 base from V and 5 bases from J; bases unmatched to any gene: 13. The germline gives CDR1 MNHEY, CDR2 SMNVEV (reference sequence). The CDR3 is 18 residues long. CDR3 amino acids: CASSLFWVRTGGWETQYF. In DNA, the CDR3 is TGTGCCAGCAGTTTATTTTGGGTTCGGACAGGGGGTTGGGAGACCCAGTACTTC.

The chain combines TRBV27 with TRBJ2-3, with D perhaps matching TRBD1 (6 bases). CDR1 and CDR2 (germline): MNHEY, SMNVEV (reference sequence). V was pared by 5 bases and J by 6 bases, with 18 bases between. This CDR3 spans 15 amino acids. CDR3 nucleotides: TGTGCCAGCAGTCTCGGAGGAATGACAGGCGATACGCAGTATTTT. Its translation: CASSLGGMTGDTQYF.

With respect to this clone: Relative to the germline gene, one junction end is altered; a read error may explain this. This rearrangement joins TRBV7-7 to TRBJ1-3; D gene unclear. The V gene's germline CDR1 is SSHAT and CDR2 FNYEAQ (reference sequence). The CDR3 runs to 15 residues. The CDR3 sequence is CASSPMAGSGNTIYF. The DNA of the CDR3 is TGTGCTAGCAGCCCCATGGCGGGGTCTGGAAACACCATATATTTT.

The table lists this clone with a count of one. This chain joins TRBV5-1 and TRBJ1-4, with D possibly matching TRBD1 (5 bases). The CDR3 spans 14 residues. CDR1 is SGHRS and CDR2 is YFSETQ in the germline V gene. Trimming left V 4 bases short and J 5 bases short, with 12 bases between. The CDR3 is CASSRDGPNEKLFF. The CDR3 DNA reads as TGCGCCAGCAGCCGGGACGGACCGAATGAAAAACTGTTTTTT.

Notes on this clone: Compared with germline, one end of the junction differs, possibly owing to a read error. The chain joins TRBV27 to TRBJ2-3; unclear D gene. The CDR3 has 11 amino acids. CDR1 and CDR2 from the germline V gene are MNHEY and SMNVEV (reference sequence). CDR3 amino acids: CASSLWDTQYF. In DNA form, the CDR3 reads TGTGCCAGTAGTTTATGGGATACGCAGTATTTT.